This T cell receptor beta chain comes out of a study of shared clonotypes between healthy human individuals. As for the study in general: Two female and a few male donors aged 18 to 49 were enrolled. The study used three CD4 naive, three CD4 memory, two CD8 naive and one CD8 memory plate per donor.

Investigators spread the genomic DNA of each subset evenly over several immunoSEQ plates. Here immunoSEQ multiplex PCR was the method, and the copy in TCRdb shows in-frame clones only, minus some. Counted here are hundreds of thousands of clones, approximately 79% occurring once; the ten biggest clones make up approximately 1.7%. From CD4+ cells came CD45RA+ naive and CD45RA-negative memory subsets. This CDR3 is built from 14 residues. Per the germline V gene, CDR1 is LNHDA and CDR2 is SQIVND (reference sequence). The V and J ends lost 5 bases and 4 bases, in that order; junction bases with no gene match: 7.

Sequenced material: memory CD4+ T cells sorted from blood. The subset was: CD45RA-negative fraction. The rearrangement links TRBV19 to TRBJ1-2; 7 nucleotides match TRBD1. This clonotype originated in a woman aged 25-40 years in good health. DNA of the CDR3: TGTGCCAGTAGTGCCGCGGACAGGATCTATGGCTACACCTTC. Protein product: CASSAADRIYGYTF.